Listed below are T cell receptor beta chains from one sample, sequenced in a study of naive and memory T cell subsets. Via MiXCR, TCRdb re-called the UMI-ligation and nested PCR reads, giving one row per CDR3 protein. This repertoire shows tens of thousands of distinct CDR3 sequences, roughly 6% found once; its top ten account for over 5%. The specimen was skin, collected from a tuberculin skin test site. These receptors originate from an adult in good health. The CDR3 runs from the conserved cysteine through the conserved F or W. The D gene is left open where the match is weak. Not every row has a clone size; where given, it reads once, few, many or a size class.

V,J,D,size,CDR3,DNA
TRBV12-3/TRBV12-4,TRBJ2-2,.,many,CASSFYRAVNTGELFF,TGTGCCAGCAGTTTTTACAGGGCGGTGAATACCGGGGAGCTGTTTTTT
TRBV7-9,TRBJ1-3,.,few,CASSFQGGNTIYF,TGTGCCAGCAGCTTTCAGGGGGGAAACACCATATATTTT
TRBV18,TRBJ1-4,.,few,CASSPRQANEKLFF,TGTGCCAGCTCACCCCGACAGGCCAATGAAAAACTGTTTTTT
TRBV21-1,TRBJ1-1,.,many,CASSKKGRGTVNTEAFF,TGTGCCAGCAGCAAAAAAGGAAGAGGGACAGTGAACACTGAAGCTTTCTTT
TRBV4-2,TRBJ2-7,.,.,CASSQEGQGLYEQYF,TGTGCCAGCAGCCAAGAAGGGCAGGGGCTCTACGAGCAGTACTTC
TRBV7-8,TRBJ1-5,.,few,CASSLKGGNQPQHF,TGTGCCAGCAGCTTAAAGGGAGGCAATCAGCCCCAGCATTTT
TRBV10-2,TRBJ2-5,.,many,CASSEGVETQYF,TGCGCCAGCAGTGAGGGGGTCGAGACCCAGTACTTC
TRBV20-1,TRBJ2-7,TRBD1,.,CSARGGDRVYEQYF,TGCAGTGCTAGAGGGGGGGACAGGGTCTACGAGCAGTACTTC
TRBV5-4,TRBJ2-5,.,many,CASSLAREETQYF,TGTGCCAGCAGCTTGGCAAGGGAAGAGACCCAGTACTTC
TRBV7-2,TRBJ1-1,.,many,CASSLAEGPNTEAFF,TGTGCCAGCAGCTTAGCGGAGGGTCCGAACACTGAAGCTTTCTTT
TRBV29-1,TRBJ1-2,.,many,CSVDDTSYGYTF,TGCAGCGTTGATGACACGTCCTATGGCTACACCTTC
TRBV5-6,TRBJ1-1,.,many,CASSNFLVEAFF,TGTGCCAGCAGCAACTTTTTGGTTGAAGCTTTCTTT
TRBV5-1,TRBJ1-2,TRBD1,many,CASRVSDRDNYGYTF,TGCGCCAGCCGGGTTTCGGACAGGGACAACTATGGCTACACCTTC
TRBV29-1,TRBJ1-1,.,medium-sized,CSVDTGFTEAFF,TGCAGCGTTGACACAGGGTTCACTGAAGCTTTCTTT
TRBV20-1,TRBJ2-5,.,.,CSARDTGGVWVTQYF,TGCAGTGCTAGAGATACTGGGGGAGTGTGGGTGACCCAGTACTTC
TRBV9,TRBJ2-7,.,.,CASSPGPPAYEQYF,TGTGCCAGCAGCCCGGGACCGCCAGCCTACGAGCAGTACTTC
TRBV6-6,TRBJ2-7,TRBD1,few,CASSEHNRDSNYEQYF,TGTGCCAGCAGCGAGCACAACCGGGACAGCAACTACGAGCAGTACTTC
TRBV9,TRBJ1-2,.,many,CASSVETGYGYTF,TGTGCCAGCAGCGTAGAGACAGGTTATGGCTACACCTTC
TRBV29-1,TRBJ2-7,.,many,CSVEGDGGPWEQYF,TGCAGCGTTGAAGGGGACGGGGGCCCGTGGGAGCAGTACTTC
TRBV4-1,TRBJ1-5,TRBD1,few,CASSQYRGSNQPQHF,TGCGCCAGCAGCCAATACAGGGGTAGCAATCAGCCCCAGCATTTT
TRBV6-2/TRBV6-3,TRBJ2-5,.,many,CASSYSYRGILLSQYF,TGTGCCAGCAGTTACAGCTATCGAGGGATCCTCCTCTCACAGTACTTC
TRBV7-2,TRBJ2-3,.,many,CASSFGYQSTDTQYF,TGTGCCAGCAGCTTTGGTTACCAGAGCACAGATACGCAGTATTTT
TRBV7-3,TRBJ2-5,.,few,CASSLAGQQETQYF,TGTGCCAGCAGCTTAGCGGGACAACAAGAGACCCAGTACTTC
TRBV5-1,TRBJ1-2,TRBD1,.,CASSLSSPQGAPIGYTF,TGCGCCAGCAGCTTGTCTTCTCCCCAGGGGGCTCCTATTGGCTACACCTTC
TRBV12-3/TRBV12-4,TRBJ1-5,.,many,CASSFGGGGVGGNQPQHF,TGTGCCAGCAGTTTCGGGGGAGGAGGGGTTGGGGGCAATCAGCCCCAGCATTTT
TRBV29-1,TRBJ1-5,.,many,CSVSFAGGNQPQHF,TGCAGCGTCTCATTCGCAGGCGGTAATCAGCCCCAGCATTTT
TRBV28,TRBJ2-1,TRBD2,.,CASSTYTGTSDNEQFF,TGTGCCAGCAGTACTTACACCGGGACTAGCGACAATGAGCAGTTCTTC
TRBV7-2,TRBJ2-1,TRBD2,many,CASSLTSGYNEQFF,TGTGCCAGCAGCTTGACTAGCGGCTACAATGAGCAGTTCTTC
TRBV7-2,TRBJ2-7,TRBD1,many,CASSSTGGEQYF,TGTGCCAGCAGCTCAACAGGGGGAGAGCAGTACTTC
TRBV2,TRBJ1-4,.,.,CASSEMTGKLFF,TGTGCCAGCAGTGAAATGACAGGAAAACTGTTTTTT
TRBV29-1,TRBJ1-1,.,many,CSVGFQGETEAFF,TGCAGCGTTGGTTTCCAGGGCGAGACTGAAGCTTTCTTT
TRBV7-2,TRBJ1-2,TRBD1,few,CASSLNDRGRVGYTF,TGTGCCAGCAGCTTAAATGACAGGGGGCGCGTTGGCTACACCTTC
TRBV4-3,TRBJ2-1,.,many,CASSQEARGGYNEQFF,TGCGCCAGCAGCCAAGAAGCCCGCGGTGGGTACAATGAGCAGTTCTTC
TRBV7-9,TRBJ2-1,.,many,CASTTTITHEQFF,TGTGCCAGCACCACTACCATTACCCATGAGCAGTTCTTC
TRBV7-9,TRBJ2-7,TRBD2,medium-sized,CASSSGTSVSYEQYF,TGTGCCAGCAGCTCCGGGACTAGCGTATCCTACGAGCAGTACTTC
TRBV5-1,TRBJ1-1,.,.,CASSLGGEAFF,TGCGCCAGCAGCTTGGGTGGTGAAGCTTTCTTT
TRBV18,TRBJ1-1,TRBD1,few,CASSPFGQDPNTEAFF,TGTGCCAGCTCACCATTCGGACAGGACCCGAACACTGAAGCTTTCTTT
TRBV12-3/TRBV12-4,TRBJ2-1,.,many,CASSLFRGGHSYNEQFF,TGTGCCAGCAGTTTATTCAGGGGGGGACACTCCTACAATGAGCAGTTCTTC
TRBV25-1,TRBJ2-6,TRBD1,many,CASSPLTGGKGANVLTF,TGTGCCAGCAGTCCTTTAACAGGGGGTAAAGGGGCCAACGTCCTGACTTTC
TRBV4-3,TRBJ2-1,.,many,CASSQPPRNEQFF,TGCGCCAGCAGCCAGCCCCCCAGAAATGAGCAGTTCTTC
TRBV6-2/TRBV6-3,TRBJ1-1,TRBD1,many,CASSPQGGTEAFF,TGTGCCAGCAGTCCACAGGGGGGGACTGAAGCTTTCTTT
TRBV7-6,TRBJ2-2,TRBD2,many,CASSLGSGYQNTGELFF,TGTGCCAGCAGCTTAGGTAGCGGGTACCAGAACACCGGGGAGCTGTTTTTT
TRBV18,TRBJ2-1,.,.,CASSPSRGRHEQFF,TGTGCCAGCTCACCGTCCCGCGGCCGACATGAGCAGTTCTTC
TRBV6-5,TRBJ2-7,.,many,CASSLLATASYEQYF,TGTGCCAGCTCCCTCCTGGCGACGGCATCCTACGAGCAGTACTTC
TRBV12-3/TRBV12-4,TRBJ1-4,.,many,CASKPDTTNEKLFF,TGTGCCAGCAAACCGGACACCACTAATGAAAAACTGTTTTTT